This T cell receptor beta chain was retrieved from a study of prognosis after radiotherapy for stage I lung cancer. Study results and limitations: Tumor specificity of expanded TCR clones went undetermined.

In this sample, this clonotype turned up many times. Antigen unknown. Genomic DNA served as the source from which two-round multiplex PCR generated TCR beta CDR3 amplicons. Individual primers that were specific to each TRBV and TRBJ gene served in first-round PCR. TCRdb passed the multiplex PCR reads through MiXCR, listing each CDR3 protein once. The sample consists of 50,000 to 75,000 distinct CDR3 sequences, roughly 29% of them appearing once. CDR1 is DFQATT and CDR2 is SNEGSKA in the germline V gene (reference sequence). Trimming stripped 5 bases from V and 1 base from J, with 16 bases between. The CDR3 has 15 amino acids.

The source is a donor aged 50 or older with non-small cell lung cancer. The chain joins TRBV20-1 to TRBJ2-3; no clear D. Here the sequenced sample was PBMCs, taken before or after stereotactic body radiation therapy (not recorded which). In DNA form, the CDR3 reads TGCAGTGCTTCCCGGGCTAAAAAAGGCACAGATACGCAGTATTTT. This encodes CSASRAKKGTDTQYF.